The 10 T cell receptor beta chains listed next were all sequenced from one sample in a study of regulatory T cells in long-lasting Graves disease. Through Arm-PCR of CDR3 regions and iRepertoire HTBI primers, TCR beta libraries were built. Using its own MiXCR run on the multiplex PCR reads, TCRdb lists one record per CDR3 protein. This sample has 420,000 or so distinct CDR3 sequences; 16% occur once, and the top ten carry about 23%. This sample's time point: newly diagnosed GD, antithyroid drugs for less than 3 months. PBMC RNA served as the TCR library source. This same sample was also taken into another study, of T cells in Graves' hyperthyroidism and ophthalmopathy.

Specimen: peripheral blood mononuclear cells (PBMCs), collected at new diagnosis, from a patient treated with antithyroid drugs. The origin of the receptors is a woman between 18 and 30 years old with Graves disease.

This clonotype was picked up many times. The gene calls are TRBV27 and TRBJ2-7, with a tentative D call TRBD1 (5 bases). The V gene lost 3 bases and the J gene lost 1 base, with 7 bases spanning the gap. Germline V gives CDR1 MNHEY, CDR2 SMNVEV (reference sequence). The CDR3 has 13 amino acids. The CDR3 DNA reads TGTGCCAGCAGTTTGACAGTTTCCTACGAGCAGTACTTC. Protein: CASSLTVSYEQYF.

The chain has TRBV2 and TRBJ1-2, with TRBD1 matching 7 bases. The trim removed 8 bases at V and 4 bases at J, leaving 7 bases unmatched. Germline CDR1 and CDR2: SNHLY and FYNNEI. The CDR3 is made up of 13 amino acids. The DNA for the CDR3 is TGTGCCAGCGGTCGGGCAGGGGGCTATGGCTACACCTTC. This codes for CASGRAGGYGYTF.

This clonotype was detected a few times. The CDR3 DNA reads as TGCAGTGCTAGAGGAATCCTGGCGGGAGAGACCTACGAGCAGTACTTC. Translated: CSARGILAGETYEQYF. The V and J genes are TRBV20-1 and TRBJ2-7, with 7 bases fitting TRBD2. CDR1 and CDR2 from the germline V gene are DFQATT and SNEGSKA (reference sequence). V was clipped by 1 base and J by 2 bases; unmatched bases: 11. There are 16 residues in the CDR3.

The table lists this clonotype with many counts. CDR3 sequence: CASSQDPSGRYNEQFF. CDR3 coding DNA: TGTGCCAGCAGCCAAGATCCCAGCGGGAGATACAATGAGCAGTTCTTC. The V call is TRBV3-1, the J call TRBJ2-1; 8 bases align to TRBD2. Germline loops: CDR1 LGHDT, CDR2 YNNKEL (reference sequence). Trimming at V came to 0 bases and at J to 4 bases, leaving 5 bases not matched to a gene. This CDR3 comprises 16 residues.

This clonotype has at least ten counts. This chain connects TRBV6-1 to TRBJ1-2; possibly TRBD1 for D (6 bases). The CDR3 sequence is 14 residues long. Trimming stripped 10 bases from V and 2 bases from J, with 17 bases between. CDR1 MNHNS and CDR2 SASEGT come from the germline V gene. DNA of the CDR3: TGTGCCACCCTTCGGTGGGGGACAAACTATGGCTACACCTTC. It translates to CATLRWGTNYGYTF.

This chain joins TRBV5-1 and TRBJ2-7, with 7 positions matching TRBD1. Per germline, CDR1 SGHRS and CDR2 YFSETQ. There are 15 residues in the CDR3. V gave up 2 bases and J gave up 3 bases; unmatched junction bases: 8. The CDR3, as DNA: TGCGCCAGCAGCTTTATACCGGGACAGAACTACGAGCAGTACTTC. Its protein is CASSFIPGQNYEQYF.

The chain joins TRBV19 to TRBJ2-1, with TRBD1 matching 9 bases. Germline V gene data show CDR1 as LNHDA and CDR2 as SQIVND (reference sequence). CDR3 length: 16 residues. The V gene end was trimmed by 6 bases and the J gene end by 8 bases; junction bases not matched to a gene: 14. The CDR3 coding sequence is TGTGCCAGTAGCTCACAGGGGGCGAGAGTTGGGGATGAGCAGTTCTTC. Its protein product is CASSSQGARVGDEQFF. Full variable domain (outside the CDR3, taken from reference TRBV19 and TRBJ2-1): DGGITQSPKYLFRKEGQNVTLSCEQNLNHDAMYWYRQDPGQGLRLIYYSQIVNDFQKGDIAEGYSVSREKKESFPLTVTSAQKNPTAFYLCASSSQGARVGDEQFFGPGTRLTVL.

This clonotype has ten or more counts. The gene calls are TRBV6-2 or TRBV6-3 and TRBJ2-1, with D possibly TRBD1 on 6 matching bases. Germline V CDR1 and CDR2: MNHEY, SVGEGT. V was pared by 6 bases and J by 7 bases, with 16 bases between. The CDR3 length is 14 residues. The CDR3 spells CASSHSPQGNEQFF. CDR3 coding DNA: TGTGCCAGCAGCCACAGCCCCCAGGGGAATGAGCAGTTCTTC.

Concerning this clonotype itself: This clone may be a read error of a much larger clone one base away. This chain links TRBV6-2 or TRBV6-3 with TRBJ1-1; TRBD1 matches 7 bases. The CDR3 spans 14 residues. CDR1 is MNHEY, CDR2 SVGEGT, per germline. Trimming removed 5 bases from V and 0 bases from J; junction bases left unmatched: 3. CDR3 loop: CASSMTGMNTEAFF. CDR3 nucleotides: TGTGCCAGCAGTATGACAGGGATGAACACTGAAGCTTTCTTT.

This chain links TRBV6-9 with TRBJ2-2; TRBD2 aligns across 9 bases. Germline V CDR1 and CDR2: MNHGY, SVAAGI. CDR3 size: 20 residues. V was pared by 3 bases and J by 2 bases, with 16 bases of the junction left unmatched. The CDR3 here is CASSYPRLAVITSNTGELFF. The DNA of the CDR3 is TGTGCCAGCAGTTACCCAAGACTAGCGGTTATAACTAGTAACACCGGGGAGCTGTTTTTT.